This T cell receptor (beta chain) is drawn from a study of vaccination effects on CD4 cells after COVID-19 (dated by TCRdb to 2022 to 2024). For the wider study: In the ViraFEST assay, PBMC were stimulated with viral peptide pools, and antigen-specific CD4+ T cell clonotypes were then identified by expansion using TCR sequencing. A total of 10 COVID-19 convalescent patients and a handful of SARS-CoV-2-naive healthy vaccine recipients were included in the full study. In the study, cultures from other donors were sequenced using the Oncomine TCR Beta short-read assay on an Illumina iSeq 100. SARS-CoV-2 spike-specific CD4+ TCR repertoires from before and after mRNA vaccination were compared in COVID-19 convalescent patients and in infection-naive vaccine recipients. Across the study, the median time from the second dose to post-vaccine sampling was 72 days (range 14 to 241). Each well held 2 million to 2.5 million PBMC cultured in IMDM containing approximately 5% human AB serum, roughly 9.9 IU/ml IL-2 and gentamicin, along with roughly 10 ug/ml peptides. Broad study findings and their caveats: Clones induced by infection and clones induced by vaccination both contracted markedly at late timepoints after vaccination, which fits with T cell responses waning over time. Only a small number of convalescent patients were included, and no early post-infection timepoints were available, which limited the study. In healthy vaccine recipients, vaccine-induced clones were almost all SARS-CoV-2 mono-reactive, with only 1 of 255 being cross-reactive with common cold coronaviruses.

After about 9 days of culture, CD4+ T cells were isolated with the EasySep CD4+ T cell isolation kit. Participants received two doses of either the BNT162b2 or the mRNA-1273 mRNA SARS-CoV-2 vaccine. The absence of prior SARS-CoV-2 infection in healthy vaccine recipients was confirmed by negative nucleocapsid antibodies before and after vaccination. Half of the culture medium was replaced with fresh IL-2-containing medium on days 3 and 7. Each peptide stimulation condition was cultured in triplicate wells unless otherwise noted. PBMC were separated from whole blood using Ficoll-Paque Plus gradient centrifugation and were then either cryopreserved at -140C or used fresh. Genomic DNA was extracted from cultured CD4+ T cells with the QIAamp micro DNA kit. V is reduced by 1 base and J by 7 bases, leaving a spacing of 11 bases between them. From the cysteine up to the phenylalanine, the CDR3 has a length of 14 residues. The read is trimmed to its CDR3 DNA, 42 bases read in frame from base 1. From a lookup of the germline V gene (reference sequence), CDR1 and CDR2 are SEHNR and FQNEAQ.

A single count supports this clone. Its antigen is not yet known. The input lacks base qualities; no much larger clone sits a single base away. The protocol used for the library was the immunoSEQ multiplex PCR assay. DNA from the cultured, isolated CD4+ T cells was subjected to TCR beta CDR3 sequencing. Regarding the original processing steps: Non-productive TCR sequences were removed, reads were trimmed to the CDR3 region, and CDR3s of at least 7 amino acids were retained. The MANAFEST web app was used to identify antigen-specific clonotypes by comparing expansion in peptide wells with expansion in reference cultures. To count as positive, a clone had to show expansion at FDR<0.05 compared with the reference and with all other wells, an odds ratio above 5, and a frequency above 0.1% in two replicate wells. A clonotype was defined as cross-reactive if the clonotype was significantly expanded both in SARS-CoV-2 spike wells and in at least one common cold coronavirus spike condition. CDR3 similarity was assessed by Levenshtein distance using the stringdist R package, and unrooted trees were constructed with ape in R 3.6.1. TCRdb holds this immuneACCESS table with in-frame rearrangements only. Some clones are missing; in checked studies, unresolved V genes explain under half, and the rest has no known cause. The DNA gave D and trimming, while V, J and clone size come from that table. In this sample the table shows approximately 66,000 clones, approximately 80% of which occur a single time. Together, the top ten hold around 2.5% of the sample.

The sample here was CD4+ T cells from PBMCs cultured without peptide, taken after COVID-19 vaccination. This receptor was taken from a human donor who received a COVID-19 vaccine. Rearrangement joined TRBV7-9 to TRBJ2-1, with TRBD2 perhaps the D gene, on 5 matching bases. At the DNA level, the sequence is TGTGCCAGCAGCTTAGGTTCGGGGTTTAATGAGCAGTTCTTC. It is translated as CASSLGSGFNEQFF.